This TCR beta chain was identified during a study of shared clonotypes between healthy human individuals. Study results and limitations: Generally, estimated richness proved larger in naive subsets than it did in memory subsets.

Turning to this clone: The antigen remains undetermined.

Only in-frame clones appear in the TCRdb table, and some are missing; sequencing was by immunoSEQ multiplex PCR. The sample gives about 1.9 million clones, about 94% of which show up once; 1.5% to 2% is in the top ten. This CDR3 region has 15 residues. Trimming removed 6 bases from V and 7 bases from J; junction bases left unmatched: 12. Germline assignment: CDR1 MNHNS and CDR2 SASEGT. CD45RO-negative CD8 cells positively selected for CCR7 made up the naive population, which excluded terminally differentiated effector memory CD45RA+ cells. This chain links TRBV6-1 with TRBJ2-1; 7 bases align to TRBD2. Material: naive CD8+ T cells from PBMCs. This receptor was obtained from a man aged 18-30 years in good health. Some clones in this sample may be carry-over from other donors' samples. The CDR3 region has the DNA TGTGCCAGCAGGTTAGCCGCGGGAGTCAGTAATGAGCAGTTCTTC. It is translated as CASRLAAGVSNEQFF.